This entry is about one T cell receptor (beta chain). Its antigen remains unknown. The data derive from a study of response to subunit inactivated influenza vaccine. General study results and limits: The authors put forward the suggestion that each seasonal influenza vaccination may bring in only a limited number of new T cells.

TCRdb passed the RT-PCR reads through MiXCR, listing each CDR3 protein once. Here the sample spans about 190,000 distinct CDR3 sequences, 14% being singletons. The CDR3 is 16 residues long. Trimming took 2 bases from V and 0 from J; bases not matched to a gene: 4. CDR1 and CDR2 (germline): MNHEY, SVGEGT. This sequence was found in a man aged 45-60 years who received an inactivated influenza vaccine. Sequenced material: CD8+ T cells sorted from PBMCs, taken more than 4 days after vaccination. The chain carries TRBV6-2 or TRBV6-3 and TRBJ2-5; 9 bases fit TRBD1. CDR3 sequence (DNA): TGTGCCAGCAGTTACCCCGGACAGGGGCACCAAGAGACCCAGTACTTC. Protein sequence: CASSYPGQGHQETQYF.